Listed below are T cell receptor beta chains from one sample, sequenced in a study of T-cell reconstitution after alpha-beta-depleted transplantation in children. MiXCR, applied by TCRdb to the PCR reads, yields one record per CDR3 protein. The profile shows about 210,000 distinct CDR3 sequences, roughly 18% of them singletons. The sequenced sample was PBMCs, mostly from graft donor cells, obtained 360 days after TCRalphabeta/CD19-depleted stem cell transplant. These receptors came from a male patient aged 2-15 years who had a stem cell transplant for acute lymphoblastic leukemia, so the T cells may come from the graft donor. Both conserved end residues are part of each CDR3. D genes are given only for firm matches. A clone size is listed for some rows: how often the clone was seen (once, few, many), or a class if it is expanded.

TRBV20-1	NA	TRBJ2-3	NA	CSARAGSGDTQYF	TGCAGTGCTAGAGCCGGTTCCGGGGATACGCAGTATTTT
TRBV11-2	TRBD2	TRBJ2-3	NA	CASSISSTSGVRTDTQYF	TGTGCCAGCAGCATCTCCTCTACTAGCGGAGTACGCACAGATACGCAGTATTTT
TRBV5-1	TRBD1	TRBJ2-7	few	CASSLGDRATYEQYF	TGCGCCAGCAGCTTGGGGGACAGGGCGACCTACGAGCAGTACTTC
TRBV5-5	TRBD1	TRBJ1-1	NA	CASSLKQGATEAFF	TGTGCCAGCAGCCTGAAACAGGGGGCCACTGAAGCTTTCTTT
TRBV12-3/TRBV12-4	NA	TRBJ2-1	NA	CASSLERGGYEQFF	TGTGCCAGCAGTCTAGAACGCGGGGGCTATGAGCAGTTCTTC
TRBV20-1	TRBD2	TRBJ2-7	few	CSARASGGAHEQYF	TGCAGTGCTAGAGCTAGCGGGGGGGCCCACGAGCAGTACTTC
TRBV7-9	NA	TRBJ2-1	NA	CASSLSRTGKINEQFF	TGTGCCAGCAGCCTAAGTCGGACGGGCAAGATCAATGAGCAGTTCTTC
TRBV20-1	NA	TRBJ2-1	NA	CSARRVLAAHNEQFF	TGCAGTGCTAGAAGGGTACTAGCAGCCCACAATGAGCAGTTCTTC
TRBV2	TRBD2	TRBJ2-1	many	CASSDTSGKAYNEQFF	TGTGCCAGCAGTGACACTAGCGGGAAGGCTTACAATGAGCAGTTCTTC
TRBV10-3	TRBD2	TRBJ2-1	few	CAISGGTSGNEQFF	TGTGCCATCAGTGGAGGGACTAGCGGAAATGAGCAGTTCTTC
TRBV27	TRBD1	TRBJ1-1	NA	CASSPLQGARDDTEAFF	TGTGCCAGCAGTCCTTTACAGGGGGCCCGTGATGACACTGAAGCTTTCTTT
TRBV5-1	NA	TRBJ1-1	few	CASSLAGDRRNTEAFF	TGCGCCAGCAGCTTGGCTGGCGACAGGAGGAACACTGAAGCTTTCTTT
TRBV20-1	NA	TRBJ2-5	NA	CSASGVPLGRETQYF	TGCAGTGCTAGCGGGGTTCCCCTAGGGAGAGAGACCCAGTACTTC
TRBV11-1	TRBD2	TRBJ2-3	NA	CASSPSGTSGDTQYF	TGTGCCAGCAGCCCGTCCGGGACTAGCGGGGATACGCAGTATTTT
TRBV10-2	TRBD2	TRBJ2-5	few	CASKLAGEETQYF	TGCGCCAGCAAACTAGCGGGGGAAGAGACCCAGTACTTC
TRBV11-2	NA	TRBJ2-5	few	CASSLGSGLGETQYF	TGTGCCAGCAGCTTAGGTAGCGGTCTTGGAGAGACCCAGTACTTC
TRBV5-1	TRBD1	TRBJ2-1	NA	CASSLAGQGTYNEQFF	TGCGCCAGCAGCTTGGCAGGACAGGGGACCTACAATGAGCAGTTCTTC
TRBV2	NA	TRBJ2-1	NA	CASIQGKEQFF	TGTGCCAGCATCCAGGGGAAGGAGCAGTTCTTC
TRBV6-2/TRBV6-3	NA	TRBJ2-1	many	CASKRVSGNEQFF	TGTGCCAGCAAACGGGTTTCCGGCAATGAGCAGTTCTTC
TRBV10-2	TRBD1	TRBJ2-7	NA	CASSLNRGSYYYEQYF	TGCGCCAGCAGTTTAAACAGGGGGTCTTACTACTACGAGCAGTACTTC
TRBV5-1	TRBD1	TRBJ1-1	NA	CASSPWTGEWVNTEAFF	TGCGCCAGCAGCCCGTGGACAGGGGAGTGGGTGAACACTGAAGCTTTCTTT
TRBV20-1	NA	TRBJ1-4	few	CSARAGNSATNEKLFF	TGCAGTGCTAGAGCAGGGAACAGTGCAACTAATGAAAAACTGTTTTTT
TRBV7-9	NA	TRBJ2-7	few	CASSPTLGNEQYF	TGTGCCAGCAGCCCGACCCTCGGTAACGAGCAGTACTTC
TRBV28	NA	TRBJ2-2	few	CASSSGGDTGELFF	TGTGCCAGCAGTTCCGGTGGGGACACCGGGGAGCTGTTTTTT